The subject of this entry is one T cell receptor (beta chain). How the authors handled the data: Amplification of reference gene primers provided the estimated nucleated cell counts. Clones were sequenced by immunoSEQ multiplex PCR, and TCRdb holds only the in-frame ones, with some missing. The V and J calls and clone size come from that table; D and trimming were worked out from the DNA. This sample has about 260,000 clones, with approximately 92% found just once. V lost 0 bases, J lost 3 bases, and 5 bases stayed unmatched. This CDR3 is 19 amino acids long. The germline gives CDR1 SNHLY, CDR2 FYNNEI. Patients from Seattle were sampled longitudinally, starting during active infection. These data come from a study of blood T cell repertoires in COVID-19. Study details: The United States, Italy and Spain supplied acute and convalescent COVID-19 samples. The analysed material was cDNA or gDNA that came from T cells, B-cell-depleted T cells, or PBMCs.

This sequence originates from a young adult with COVID-19, enrolled during active disease. The specimen sequenced was peripheral blood. The chain joins TRBV2 to TRBJ2-2; 15 bases align to TRBD2. CDR3 sequence: CASSEAPGLAGGDTGELFF. DNA for the CDR3: TGTGCCAGCAGTGAAGCGCCCGGACTAGCGGGAGGGGACACCGGGGAGCTGTTTTTT.